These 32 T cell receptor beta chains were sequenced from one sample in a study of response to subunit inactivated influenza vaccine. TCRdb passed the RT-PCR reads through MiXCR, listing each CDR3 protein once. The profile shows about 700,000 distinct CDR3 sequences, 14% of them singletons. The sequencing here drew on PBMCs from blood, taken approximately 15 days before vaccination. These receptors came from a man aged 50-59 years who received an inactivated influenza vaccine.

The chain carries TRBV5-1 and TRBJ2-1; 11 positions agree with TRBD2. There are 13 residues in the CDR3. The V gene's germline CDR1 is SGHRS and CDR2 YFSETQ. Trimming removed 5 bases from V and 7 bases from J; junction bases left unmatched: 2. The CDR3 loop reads CASRRLAGNEQFF. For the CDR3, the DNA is TGCGCCAGCAGAAGACTAGCGGGGAATGAGCAGTTCTTC.

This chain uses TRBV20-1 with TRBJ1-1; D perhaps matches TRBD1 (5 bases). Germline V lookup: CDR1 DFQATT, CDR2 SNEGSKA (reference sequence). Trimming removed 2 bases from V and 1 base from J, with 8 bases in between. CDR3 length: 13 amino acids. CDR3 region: CSARSQGNTEAFF. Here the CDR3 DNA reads TGCAGTGCTAGATCTCAGGGGAACACTGAAGCTTTCTTT.

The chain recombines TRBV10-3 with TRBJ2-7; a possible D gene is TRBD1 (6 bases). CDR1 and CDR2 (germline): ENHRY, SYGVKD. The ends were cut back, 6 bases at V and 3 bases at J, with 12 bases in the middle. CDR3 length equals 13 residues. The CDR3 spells CAIRRDKYYEQYF. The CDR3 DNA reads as TGTGCCATCAGACGGGACAAGTACTACGAGCAGTACTTC.

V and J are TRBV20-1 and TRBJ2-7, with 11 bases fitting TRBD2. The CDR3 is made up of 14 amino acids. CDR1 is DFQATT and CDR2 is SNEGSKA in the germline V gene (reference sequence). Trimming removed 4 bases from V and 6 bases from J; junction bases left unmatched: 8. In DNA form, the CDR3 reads TGCAGTGCTATACTTTATAGCGGGGGGGCCGAGCAGTACTTC. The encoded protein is CSAILYSGGAEQYF.

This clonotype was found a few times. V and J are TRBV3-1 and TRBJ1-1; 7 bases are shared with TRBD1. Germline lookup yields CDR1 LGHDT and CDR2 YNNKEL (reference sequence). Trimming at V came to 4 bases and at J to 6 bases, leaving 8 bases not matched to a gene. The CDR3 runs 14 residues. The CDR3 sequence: CASSLNRGSSEAFF. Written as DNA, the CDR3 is TGTGCCAGCAGCCTAAACAGGGGAAGTTCTGAAGCTTTCTTT.

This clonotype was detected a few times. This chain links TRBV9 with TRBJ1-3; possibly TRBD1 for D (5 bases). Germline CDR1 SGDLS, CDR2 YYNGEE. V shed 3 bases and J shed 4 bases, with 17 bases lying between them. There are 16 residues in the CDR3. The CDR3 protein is CASSANGQPRGNTIYF. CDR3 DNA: TGTGCCAGCAGCGCAAACGGACAACCACGAGGAAACACCATATATTTT.

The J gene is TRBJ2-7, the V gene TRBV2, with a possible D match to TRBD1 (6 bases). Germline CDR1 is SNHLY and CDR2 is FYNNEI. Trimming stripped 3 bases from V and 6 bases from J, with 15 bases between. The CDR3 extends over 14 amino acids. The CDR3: CASSDRGSPLEQYF. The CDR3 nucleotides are TGTGCCAGCAGTGACAGGGGTTCTCCTCTCGAGCAGTACTTC.

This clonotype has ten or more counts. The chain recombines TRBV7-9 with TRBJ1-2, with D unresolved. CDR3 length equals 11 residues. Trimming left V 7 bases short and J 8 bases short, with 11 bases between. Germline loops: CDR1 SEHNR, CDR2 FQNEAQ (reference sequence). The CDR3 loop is CASNLNDGYTF. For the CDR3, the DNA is TGTGCCAGCAACCTCAACGACGGCTACACCTTC.

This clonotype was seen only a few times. CDR3 coding DNA: TGTGCCAGTAGTATGTGTCGACAGCCCGGTTATTGTGAGCAGTTCTTC. It codes for CASSMCRQPGYCEQFF. The genes are TRBV19 and TRBJ2-1; possible D gene TRBD1, 5 bases. The V end was cut by 3 bases, the J end by 9 bases, with 21 bases between. CDR3 length: 16 amino acids. The germline CDR1 and CDR2 sequences are LNHDA and SQIVND (reference sequence). Full variable domain (missing parts from reference TRBV19 and TRBJ2-1): DGGITQSPKYLFRKEGQNVTLSCEQNLNHDAMYWYRQDPGQGLRLIYYSQIVNDFQKGDIAEGYSVSREKKESFPLTVTSAQKNPTAFYLCASSMCRQPGYCEQFFGPGTRLTVL.

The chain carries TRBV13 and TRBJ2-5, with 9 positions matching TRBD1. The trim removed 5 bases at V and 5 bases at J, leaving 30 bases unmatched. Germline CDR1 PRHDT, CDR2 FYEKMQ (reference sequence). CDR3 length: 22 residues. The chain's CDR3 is CASSKKPSRTGTGMFPRETQYF. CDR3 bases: TGTGCCAGCAGCAAAAAGCCATCGCGCACCGGGACAGGGATGTTCCCCCGGGAGACCCAGTACTTC.

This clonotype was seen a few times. Here the CDR3 DNA reads TGTGCCAGCGGGACTAGCGGGAGGAACACCGGGGAGCTGTTTTTT. Translation: CASGTSGRNTGELFF. This sequence joins TRBV2 and TRBJ2-2, with 14 bases identical to TRBD2. The J segment lost 1 base and the V segment lost 8 bases, leaving 0 bases of the junction unmatched. The CDR3 spans 15 residues. From germline, CDR1 is SNHLY and CDR2 FYNNEI.

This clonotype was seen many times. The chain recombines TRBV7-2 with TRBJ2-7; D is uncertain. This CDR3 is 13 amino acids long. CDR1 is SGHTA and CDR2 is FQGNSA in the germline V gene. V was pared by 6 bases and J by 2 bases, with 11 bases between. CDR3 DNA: TGTGCCAGCAGTCCCTTTATGACCTACGAGCAGTACTTC. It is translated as CASSPFMTYEQYF.

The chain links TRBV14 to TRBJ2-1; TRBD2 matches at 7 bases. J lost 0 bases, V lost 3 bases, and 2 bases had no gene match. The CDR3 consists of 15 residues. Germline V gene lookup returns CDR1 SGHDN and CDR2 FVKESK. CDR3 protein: CASSHGLDSYNEQFF. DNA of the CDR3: TGTGCCAGCAGCCATGGACTAGACTCCTACAATGAGCAGTTCTTC.

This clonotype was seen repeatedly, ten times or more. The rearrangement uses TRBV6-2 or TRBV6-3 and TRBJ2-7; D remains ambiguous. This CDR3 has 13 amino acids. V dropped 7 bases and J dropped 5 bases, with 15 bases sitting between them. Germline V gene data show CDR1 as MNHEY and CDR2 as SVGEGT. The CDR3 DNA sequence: TGTGCCAGCAAGAGAAGGGATCGGGACGAGCAGTACTTC. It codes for CASKRRDRDEQYF.

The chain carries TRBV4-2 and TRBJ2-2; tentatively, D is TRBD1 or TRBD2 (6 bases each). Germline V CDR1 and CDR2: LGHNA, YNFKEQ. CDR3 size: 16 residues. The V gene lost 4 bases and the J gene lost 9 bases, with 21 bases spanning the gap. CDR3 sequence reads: CASSPLRGRSTRELFF. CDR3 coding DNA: TGTGCCAGCAGCCCTCTGAGGGGGAGGTCTACCCGGGAGCTGTTTTTT.

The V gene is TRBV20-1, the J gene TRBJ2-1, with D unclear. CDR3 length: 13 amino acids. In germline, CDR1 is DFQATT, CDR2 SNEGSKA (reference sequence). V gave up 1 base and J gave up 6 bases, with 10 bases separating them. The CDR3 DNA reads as TGCAGTGCTAGAGTAAATGCGGTCAATGAGCAGTTCTTC. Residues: CSARVNAVNEQFF.

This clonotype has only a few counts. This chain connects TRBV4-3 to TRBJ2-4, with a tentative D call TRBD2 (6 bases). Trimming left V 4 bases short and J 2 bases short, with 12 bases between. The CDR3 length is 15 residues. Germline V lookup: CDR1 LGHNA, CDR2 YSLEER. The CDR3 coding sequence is TGCGCCAGCAGCCCGGTTGGAGGGACCAAAAACATTCAGTACTTC. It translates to CASSPVGGTKNIQYF.

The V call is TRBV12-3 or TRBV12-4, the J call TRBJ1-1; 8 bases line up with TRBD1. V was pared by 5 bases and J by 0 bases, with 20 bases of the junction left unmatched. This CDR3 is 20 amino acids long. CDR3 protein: CASSPDRAVGFRGMNTEAFF. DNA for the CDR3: TGTGCCAGCAGTCCGGACAGGGCGGTCGGTTTCCGTGGAATGAACACTGAAGCTTTCTTT.

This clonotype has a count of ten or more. The CDR3 sequence: CASSSMEGAYNEQFF. The DNA of the CDR3 is TGCGCCAGCAGCTCCATGGAGGGGGCCTACAATGAGCAGTTCTTC. This rearrangement joins TRBV5-1 to TRBJ2-1, with D perhaps TRBD1 or TRBD2 (6 bases each). Trimming pared 3 bases from V and 2 bases from J, leaving 12 bases between. The CDR3 totals 15 residues. The V gene's germline CDR1 is SGHRS and CDR2 YFSETQ.

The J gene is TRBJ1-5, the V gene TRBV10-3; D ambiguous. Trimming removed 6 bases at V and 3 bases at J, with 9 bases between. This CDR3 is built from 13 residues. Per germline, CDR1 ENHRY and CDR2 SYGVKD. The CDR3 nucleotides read TGTGCCATCAGGGACGGATACAATCAGCCCCAGCATTTT. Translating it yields CAIRDGYNQPQHF.

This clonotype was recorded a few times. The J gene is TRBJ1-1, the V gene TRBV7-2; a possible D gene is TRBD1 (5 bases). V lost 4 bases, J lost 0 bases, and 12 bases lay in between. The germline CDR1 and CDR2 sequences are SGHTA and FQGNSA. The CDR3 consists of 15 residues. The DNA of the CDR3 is TGTGCCAGCAGCTACCCCGGGGCGATGAACACTGAAGCTTTCTTT. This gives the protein CASSYPGAMNTEAFF.

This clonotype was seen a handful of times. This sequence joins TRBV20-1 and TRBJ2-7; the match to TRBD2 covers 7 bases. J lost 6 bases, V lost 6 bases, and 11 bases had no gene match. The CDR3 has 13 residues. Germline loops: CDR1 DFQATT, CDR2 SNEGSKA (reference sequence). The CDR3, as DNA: TGCAGTGCACCGCTCGCGGGAGTATCCGAGCAGTACTTC. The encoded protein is CSAPLAGVSEQYF.

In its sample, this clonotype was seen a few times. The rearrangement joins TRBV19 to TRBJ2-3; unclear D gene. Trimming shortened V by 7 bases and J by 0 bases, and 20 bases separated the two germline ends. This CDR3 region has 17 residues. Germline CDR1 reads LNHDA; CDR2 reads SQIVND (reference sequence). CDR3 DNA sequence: TGTGCCAGTATCACAATCAAGGTCCACCTTAGCACAGATACGCAGTATTTT. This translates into CASITIKVHLSTDTQYF.

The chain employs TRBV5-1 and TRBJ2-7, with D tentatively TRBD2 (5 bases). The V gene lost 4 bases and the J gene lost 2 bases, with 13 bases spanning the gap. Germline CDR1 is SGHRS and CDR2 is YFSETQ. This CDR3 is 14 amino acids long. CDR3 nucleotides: TGCGCCAGCAGCCCGGACTCAACCACCTACGAGCAGTACTTC. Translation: CASSPDSTTYEQYF.

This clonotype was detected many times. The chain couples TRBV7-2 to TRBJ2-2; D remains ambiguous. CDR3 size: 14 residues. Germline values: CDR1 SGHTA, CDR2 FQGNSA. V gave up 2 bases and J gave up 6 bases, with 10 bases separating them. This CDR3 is CASSLQNRAGELFF. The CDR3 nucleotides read TGTGCCAGCAGCTTACAGAATAGGGCCGGGGAGCTGTTTTTT.

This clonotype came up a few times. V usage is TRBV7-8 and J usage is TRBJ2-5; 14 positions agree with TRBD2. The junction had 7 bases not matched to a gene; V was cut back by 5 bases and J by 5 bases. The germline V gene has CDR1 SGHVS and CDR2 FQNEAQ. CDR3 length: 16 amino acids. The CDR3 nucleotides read TGTGCCAGCAGCGTGACTAGCGGGAGGGCCGTCGAGACCCAGTACTTC. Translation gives CASSVTSGRAVETQYF.

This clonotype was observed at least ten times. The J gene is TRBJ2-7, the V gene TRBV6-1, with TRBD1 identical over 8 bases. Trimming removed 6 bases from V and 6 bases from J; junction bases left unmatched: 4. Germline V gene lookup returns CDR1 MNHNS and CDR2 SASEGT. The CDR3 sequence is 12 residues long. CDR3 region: CASSDRGSEQYF. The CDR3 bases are TGTGCCAGCAGCGACAGGGGATCCGAGCAGTACTTC.

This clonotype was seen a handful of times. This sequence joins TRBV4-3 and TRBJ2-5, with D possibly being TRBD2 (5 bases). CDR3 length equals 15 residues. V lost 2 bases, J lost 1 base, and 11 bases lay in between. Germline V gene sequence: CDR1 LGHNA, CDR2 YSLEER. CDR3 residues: CASSQLAASQETQYF. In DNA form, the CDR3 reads TGCGCCAGCAGCCAACTAGCAGCCAGCCAAGAGACCCAGTACTTC.

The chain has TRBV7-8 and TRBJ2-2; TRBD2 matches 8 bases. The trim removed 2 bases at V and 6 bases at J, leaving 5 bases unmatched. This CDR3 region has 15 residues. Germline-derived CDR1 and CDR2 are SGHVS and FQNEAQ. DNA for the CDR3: TGTGCCAGCAGCTTAACCGGGGGGGCGCCCGGGGAGCTGTTTTTT. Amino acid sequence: CASSLTGGAPGELFF.

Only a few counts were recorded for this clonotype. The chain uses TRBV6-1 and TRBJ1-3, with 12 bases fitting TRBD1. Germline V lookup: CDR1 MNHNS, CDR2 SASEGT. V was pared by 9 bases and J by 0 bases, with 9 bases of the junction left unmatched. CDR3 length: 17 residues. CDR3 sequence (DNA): TGTGCCAGTGCCTTTGGGACAGGGGGCATCTCTGGAAACACCATATATTTT. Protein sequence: CASAFGTGGISGNTIYF.

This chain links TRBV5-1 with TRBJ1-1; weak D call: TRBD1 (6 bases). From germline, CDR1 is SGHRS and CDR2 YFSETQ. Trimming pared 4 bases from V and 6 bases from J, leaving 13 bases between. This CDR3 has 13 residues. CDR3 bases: TGCGCCAGCAGCACGAAACAGGGCTCTGAAGCTTTCTTT. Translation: CASSTKQGSEAFF.

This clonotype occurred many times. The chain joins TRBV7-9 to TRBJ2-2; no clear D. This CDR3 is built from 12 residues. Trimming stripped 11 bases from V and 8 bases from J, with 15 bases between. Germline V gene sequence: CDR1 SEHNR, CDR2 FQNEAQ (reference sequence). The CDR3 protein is CAHPTIFGELFF. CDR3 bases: TGTGCCCACCCAACGATATTTGGGGAGCTGTTTTTT.